The clone carrying this T cell receptor (beta chain) has just one count. The assay was immunoSEQ multiplex PCR, and TCRdb's table has in-frame clones only and misses some. Counted here are about 270,000 clones, just under 90% occurring once; the ten biggest clones make up 4.1%. Trimming shortened V by 1 base and J by 4 bases, and 14 bases separated the two germline ends. Germline-derived CDR1 and CDR2 are SGHVS and FNYEAQ. The CDR3 spans 16 residues. The sample originates from a study of blood T cell repertoires in COVID-19. Assignment of participants to cohorts was predicated upon participant-reported clinical history.

Sequencing used PBMCs or T cells enriched from blood (not recorded which). V gene TRBV7-6 combines with J gene TRBJ2-1; D ambiguous. The clonotype originates from a young woman with acute COVID-19. CDR3 coding DNA: TGTGCCAGCAGCTTAGAGGCCGGAGACCTATACAATGAGCAGTTCTTC. Amino acids: CASSLEAGDLYNEQFF.